The entry that follows covers one T cell receptor (beta chain) sequence. The antigen is unknown. Those with alopecia areata gave lesional scalp punch biopsies and peripheral blood. The CDR3 spans 14 residues. The ends were cut back, 6 bases at V and 1 base at J, with 12 bases in the middle. CDR1 and CDR2 (germline): SEHNR, FQNEAQ (reference sequence). The data derive from a study of CD8+ T cells in alopecia areata. On the study more broadly: Treated patients were dosed with oral tofacitinib, taking 5 to 10 mg twice daily. Findings of the study overall: Clarity of TCR sharing across patients fell short of that in mice, possibly HLA-related.

As the sequencing template, cDNA was produced by extracting RNA and reverse transcribing it. The assay was immunoSEQ multiplex PCR, and TCRdb's table has in-frame clones only and misses some. The top ten hold about 14% of the sample, which has approximately 180,000 clones, 50% to 75% seen once. This chain links TRBV7-9 with TRBJ2-5, with TRBD2 as a possible D gene (6 bases). The specimen was CD4+ T cells sorted from blood, collected at week 0. The TCR sequence derives from a human donor with alopecia areata. The CDR3 bases are TGTGCCAGCAGATCGCCGGGAGTCCAAGAGACCCAGTACTTC. It codes for CASRSPGVQETQYF. Full variable domain (remainder filled in from reference TRBV7-9 and TRBJ2-5): DTGVSQNPRHKITKRGQNVTFRCDPISEHNRLYWYRQTLGQGPEFLTYFQNEAQLEKSRLLSDRFSAERPKGSFSTLEIQRTEQGDSAMYLCASRSPGVQETQYFGPGTRLLVL.